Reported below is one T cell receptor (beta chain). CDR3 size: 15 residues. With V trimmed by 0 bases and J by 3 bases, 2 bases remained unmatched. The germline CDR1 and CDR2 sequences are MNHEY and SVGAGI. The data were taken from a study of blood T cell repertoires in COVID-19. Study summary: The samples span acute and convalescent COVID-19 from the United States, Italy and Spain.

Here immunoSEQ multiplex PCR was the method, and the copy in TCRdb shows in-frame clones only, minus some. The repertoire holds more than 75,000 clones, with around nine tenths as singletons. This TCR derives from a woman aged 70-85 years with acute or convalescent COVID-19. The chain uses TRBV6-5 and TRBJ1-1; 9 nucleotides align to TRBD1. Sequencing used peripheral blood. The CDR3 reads CASSYSWTGDTEAFF. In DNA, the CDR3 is TGTGCCAGCAGTTACTCTTGGACAGGGGACACTGAAGCTTTCTTT.